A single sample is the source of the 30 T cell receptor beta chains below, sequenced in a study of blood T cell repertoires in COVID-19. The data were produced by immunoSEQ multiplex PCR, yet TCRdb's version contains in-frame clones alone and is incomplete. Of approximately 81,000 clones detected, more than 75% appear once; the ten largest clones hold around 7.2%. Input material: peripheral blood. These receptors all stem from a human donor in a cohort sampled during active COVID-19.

CDR3 nucleotides: TGTGCCAGCAGCGTATGGGACACCGATTTCTCTGGAAACACCATATATTTT. Translated: CASSVWDTDFSGNTIYF. The chain is built from TRBV9 and TRBJ1-3, with TRBD1 as a possible D gene (6 bases). V was shortened by 1 base and J by 0 bases, with 14 bases between the two germline ends. Per germline, CDR1 SGDLS and CDR2 YYNGEE. There are 17 residues in the CDR3.

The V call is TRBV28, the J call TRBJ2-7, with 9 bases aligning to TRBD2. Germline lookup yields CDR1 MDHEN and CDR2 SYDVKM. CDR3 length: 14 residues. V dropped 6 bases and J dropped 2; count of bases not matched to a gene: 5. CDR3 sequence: CASRLGLATYEQYF. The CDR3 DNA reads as TGTGCCAGCAGGTTAGGACTAGCGACCTACGAGCAGTACTTC.

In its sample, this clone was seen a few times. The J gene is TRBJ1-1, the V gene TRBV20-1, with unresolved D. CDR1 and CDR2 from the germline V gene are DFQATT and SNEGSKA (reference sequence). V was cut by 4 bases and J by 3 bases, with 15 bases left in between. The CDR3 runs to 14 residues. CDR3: CSANDFGLDTEAFF. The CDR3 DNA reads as TGCAGTGCTAATGATTTCGGGTTGGACACTGAAGCTTTCTTT.

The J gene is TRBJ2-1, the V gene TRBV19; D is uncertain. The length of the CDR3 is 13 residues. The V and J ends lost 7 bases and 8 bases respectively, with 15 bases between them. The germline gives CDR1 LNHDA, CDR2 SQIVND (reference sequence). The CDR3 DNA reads TGTGCCAGTACCTCCCGTCGGTCGGATGAGCAGTTCTTC. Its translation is CASTSRRSDEQFF.

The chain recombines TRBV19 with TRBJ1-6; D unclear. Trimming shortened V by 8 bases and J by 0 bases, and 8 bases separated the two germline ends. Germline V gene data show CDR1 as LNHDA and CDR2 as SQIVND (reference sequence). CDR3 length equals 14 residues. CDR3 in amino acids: CASEENSYNSPLHF. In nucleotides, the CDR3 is TGTGCCAGTGAGGAAAACTCCTATAATTCACCCCTCCACTTT.

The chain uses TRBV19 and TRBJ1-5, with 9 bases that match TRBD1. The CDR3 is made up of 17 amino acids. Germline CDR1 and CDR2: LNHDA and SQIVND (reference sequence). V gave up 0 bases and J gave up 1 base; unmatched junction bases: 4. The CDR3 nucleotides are TGTGCCAGTAGTATAGATGGGACAGGGCCGAGCAATCAGCCCCAGCATTTT. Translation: CASSIDGTGPSNQPQHF.

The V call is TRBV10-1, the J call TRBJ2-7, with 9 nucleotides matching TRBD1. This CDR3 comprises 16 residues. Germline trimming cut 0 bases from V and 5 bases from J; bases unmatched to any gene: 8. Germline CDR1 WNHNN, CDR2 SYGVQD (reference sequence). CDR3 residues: CASSESGTGKIHEQYF. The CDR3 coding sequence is TGCGCCAGCAGTGAGTCGGGGACAGGGAAGATCCACGAGCAGTACTTC.

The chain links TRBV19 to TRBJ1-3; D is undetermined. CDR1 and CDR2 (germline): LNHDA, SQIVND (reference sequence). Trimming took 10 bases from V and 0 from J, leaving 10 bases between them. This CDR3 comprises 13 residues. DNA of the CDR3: TGTGCCACAACAGAGTACTCTGGAAACACCATATATTTT. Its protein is CATTEYSGNTIYF.

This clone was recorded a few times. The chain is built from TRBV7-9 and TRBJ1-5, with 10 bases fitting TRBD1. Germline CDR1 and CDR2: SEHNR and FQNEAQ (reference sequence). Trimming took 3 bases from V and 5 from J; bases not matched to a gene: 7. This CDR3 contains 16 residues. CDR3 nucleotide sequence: TGTGCCAGCAGCTTGGGGGACAGGGGCCCCTATCAGCCCCAGCATTTT. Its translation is CASSLGDRGPYQPQHF.

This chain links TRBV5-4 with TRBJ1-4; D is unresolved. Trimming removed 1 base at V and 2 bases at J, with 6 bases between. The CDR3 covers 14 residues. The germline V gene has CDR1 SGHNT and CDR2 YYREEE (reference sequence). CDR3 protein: CASSLSATNEKLFF. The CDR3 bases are TGTGCCAGCAGCTTGTCTGCGACTAATGAAAAACTGTTTTTT.

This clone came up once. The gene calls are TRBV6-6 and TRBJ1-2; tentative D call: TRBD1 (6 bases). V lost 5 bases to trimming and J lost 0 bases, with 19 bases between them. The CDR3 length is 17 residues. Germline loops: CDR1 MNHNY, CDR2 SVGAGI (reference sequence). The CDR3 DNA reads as TGTGCCAGCAGTCGAGCGATAACAAGGGGGTCTAACTATGGCTACACCTTC. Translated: CASSRAITRGSNYGYTF.

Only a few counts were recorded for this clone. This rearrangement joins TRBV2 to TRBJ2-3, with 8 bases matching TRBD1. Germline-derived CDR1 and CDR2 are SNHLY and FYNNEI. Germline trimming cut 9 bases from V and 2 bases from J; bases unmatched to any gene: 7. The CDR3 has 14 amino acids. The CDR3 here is CARKTGESTDTQYF. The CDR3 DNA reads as TGTGCCAGAAAGACAGGGGAGTCCACAGATACGCAGTATTTT.

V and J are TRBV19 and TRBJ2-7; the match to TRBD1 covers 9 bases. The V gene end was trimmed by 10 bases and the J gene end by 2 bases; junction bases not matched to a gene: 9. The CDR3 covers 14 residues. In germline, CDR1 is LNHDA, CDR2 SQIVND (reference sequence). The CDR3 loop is CATARDRATYEQYF. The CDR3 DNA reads TGTGCCACCGCAAGGGACAGGGCTACCTACGAGCAGTACTTC.

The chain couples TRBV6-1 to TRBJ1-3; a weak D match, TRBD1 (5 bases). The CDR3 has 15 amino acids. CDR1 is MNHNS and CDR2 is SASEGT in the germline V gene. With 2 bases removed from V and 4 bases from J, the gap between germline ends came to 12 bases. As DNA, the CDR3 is TGTGCCAGCAGTGAAACAGGATTCGGGGGAAACACCATATATTTT. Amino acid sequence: CASSETGFGGNTIYF.

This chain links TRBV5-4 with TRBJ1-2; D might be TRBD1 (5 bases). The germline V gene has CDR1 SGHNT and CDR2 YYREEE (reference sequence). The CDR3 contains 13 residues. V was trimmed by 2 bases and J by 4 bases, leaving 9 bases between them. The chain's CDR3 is CASSLTGTYGYTF. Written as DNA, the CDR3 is TGTGCCAGCAGCTTAACAGGCACCTATGGCTACACCTTC.

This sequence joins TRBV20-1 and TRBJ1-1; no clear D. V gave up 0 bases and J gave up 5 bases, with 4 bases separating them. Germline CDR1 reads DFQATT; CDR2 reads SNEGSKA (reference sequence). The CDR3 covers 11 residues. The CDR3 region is CSARDLTEAFF. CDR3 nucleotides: TGCAGTGCTAGAGATCTGACTGAAGCTTTCTTT.

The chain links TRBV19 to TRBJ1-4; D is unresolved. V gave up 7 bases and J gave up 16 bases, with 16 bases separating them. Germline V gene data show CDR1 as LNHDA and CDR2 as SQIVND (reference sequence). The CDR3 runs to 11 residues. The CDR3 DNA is TGTGCCAGTATGGGTACTAGCAGTCGGTTTTTT. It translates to CASMGTSSRFF.

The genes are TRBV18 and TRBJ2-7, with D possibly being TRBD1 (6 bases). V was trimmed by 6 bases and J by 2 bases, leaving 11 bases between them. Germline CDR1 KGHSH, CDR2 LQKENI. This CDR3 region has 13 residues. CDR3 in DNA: TGTGCCAGCTCTACAGAGGGGGCCTACGAGCAGTACTTC. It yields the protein CASSTEGAYEQYF.

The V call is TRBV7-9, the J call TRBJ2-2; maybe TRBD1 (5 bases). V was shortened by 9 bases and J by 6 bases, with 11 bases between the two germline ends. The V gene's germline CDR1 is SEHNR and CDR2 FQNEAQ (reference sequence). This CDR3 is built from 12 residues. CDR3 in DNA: TGTGCCAGAAAGGGGTCGGCCGGGGAGCTGTTTTTT. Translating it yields CARKGSAGELFF. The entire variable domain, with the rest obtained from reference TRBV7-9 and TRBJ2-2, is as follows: DTGVSQNPRHKITKRGQNVTFRCDPISEHNRLYWYRQTLGQGPEFLTYFQNEAQLEKSRLLSDRFSAERPKGSFSTLEIQRTEQGDSAMYLCARKGSAGELFFGEGSRLTVL.

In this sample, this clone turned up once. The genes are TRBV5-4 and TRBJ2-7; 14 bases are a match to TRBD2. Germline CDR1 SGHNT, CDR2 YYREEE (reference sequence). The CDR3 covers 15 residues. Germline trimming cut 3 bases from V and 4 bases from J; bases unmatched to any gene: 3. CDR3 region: CASSWGTSGGYEQYF. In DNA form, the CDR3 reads TGTGCCAGCAGCTGGGGGACTAGCGGGGGTTACGAGCAGTACTTC. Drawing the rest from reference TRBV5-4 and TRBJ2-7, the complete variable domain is ETGVTQSPTHLIKTRGQQVTLRCSSQSGHNTVSWYQQALGQGPQFIFQYYREEENGRGNFPPRFSGLQFPNYSSELNVNALELDDSALYLCASSWGTSGGYEQYFGPGTRLTVT.

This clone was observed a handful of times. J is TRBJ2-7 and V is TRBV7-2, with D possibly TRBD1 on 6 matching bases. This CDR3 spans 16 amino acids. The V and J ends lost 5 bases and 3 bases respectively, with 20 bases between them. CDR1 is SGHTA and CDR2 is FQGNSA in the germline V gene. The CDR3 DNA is TGTGCCAGCAGCCCGGGGATCAGGGGCGGTGGCTACGAGCAGTACTTC. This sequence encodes CASSPGIRGGGYEQYF.

The CDR3 here is CASSYGPGSGGLDEQYF. CDR3 DNA: TGTGCCAGTAGTTATGGCCCTGGATCGGGAGGACTGGACGAGCAGTACTTC. The gene calls are TRBV19 and TRBJ2-7; TRBD2 matches at 7 bases. Germline assignment: CDR1 LNHDA and CDR2 SQIVND (reference sequence). Unmatched junction bases numbered 18, after V lost 5 bases and J lost 5 bases. The CDR3 contains 17 residues.

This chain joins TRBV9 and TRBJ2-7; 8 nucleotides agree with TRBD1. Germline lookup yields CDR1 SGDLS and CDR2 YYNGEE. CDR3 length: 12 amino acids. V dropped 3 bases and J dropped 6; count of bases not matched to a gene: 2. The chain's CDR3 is CASSGTGFEQYF. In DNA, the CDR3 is TGTGCCAGCAGCGGGACAGGGTTCGAGCAGTACTTC.

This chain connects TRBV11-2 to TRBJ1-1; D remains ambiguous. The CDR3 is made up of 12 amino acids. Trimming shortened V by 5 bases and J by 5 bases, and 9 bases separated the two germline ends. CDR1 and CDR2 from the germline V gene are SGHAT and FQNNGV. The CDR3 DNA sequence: TGTGCCAGCAGCCAGAGGGATACTGAAGCTTTCTTT. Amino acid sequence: CASSQRDTEAFF.

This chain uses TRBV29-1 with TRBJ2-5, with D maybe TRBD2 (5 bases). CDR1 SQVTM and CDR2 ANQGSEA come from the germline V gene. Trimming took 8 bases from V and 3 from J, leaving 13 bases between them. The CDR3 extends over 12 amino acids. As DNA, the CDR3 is TGCAGCTTCGGCCGAGCGGAAGAGACCCAGTACTTC. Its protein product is CSFGRAEETQYF.

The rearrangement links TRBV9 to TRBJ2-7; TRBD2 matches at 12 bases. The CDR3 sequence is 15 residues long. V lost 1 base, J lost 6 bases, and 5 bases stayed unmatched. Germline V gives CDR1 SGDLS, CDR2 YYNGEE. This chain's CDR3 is CASSVRGTSGSEQYF. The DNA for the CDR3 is TGTGCCAGCAGCGTAAGGGGGACTAGCGGGTCCGAGCAGTACTTC.

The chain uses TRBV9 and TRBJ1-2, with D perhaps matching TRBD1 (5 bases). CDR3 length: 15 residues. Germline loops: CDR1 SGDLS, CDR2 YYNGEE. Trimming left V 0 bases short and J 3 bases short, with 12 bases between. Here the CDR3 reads CASSVVDRGDYGYTF. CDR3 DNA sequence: TGTGCCAGCAGCGTAGTAGACCGGGGGGACTATGGCTACACCTTC.

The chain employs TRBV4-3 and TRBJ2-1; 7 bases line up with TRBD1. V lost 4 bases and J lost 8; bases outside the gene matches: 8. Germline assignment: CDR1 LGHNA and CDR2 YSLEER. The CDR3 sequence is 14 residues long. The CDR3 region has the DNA TGCGCCAGCAGCCTCTTTGAGGGGGCCGATGAGCAGTTCTTC. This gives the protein CASSLFEGADEQFF.

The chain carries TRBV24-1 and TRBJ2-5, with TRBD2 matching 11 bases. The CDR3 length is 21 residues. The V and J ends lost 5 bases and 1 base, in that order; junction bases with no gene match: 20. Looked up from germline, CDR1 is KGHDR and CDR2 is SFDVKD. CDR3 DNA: TGTGCCACCAGTGCACGGGAGAGTATCATGACAACTAGCGGGGGCCAAGAGACCCAGTACTTC. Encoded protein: CATSARESIMTTSGGQETQYF.

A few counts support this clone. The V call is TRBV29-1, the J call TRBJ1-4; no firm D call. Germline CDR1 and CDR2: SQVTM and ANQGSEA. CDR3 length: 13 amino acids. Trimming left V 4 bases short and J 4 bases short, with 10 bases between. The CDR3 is CSVAYRSNEKLFF. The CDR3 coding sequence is TGCAGCGTTGCTTACAGAAGTAATGAAAAACTGTTTTTT.